A selection of T cell receptor beta chains follows, all from one sample in a study of blood T cell repertoires in COVID-19. TCRdb keeps only in-frame clones here, not all; method: immunoSEQ multiplex PCR. The data show around 260,000 clones, approximately 90% seen once. The sequenced sample consisted of peripheral blood. The receptors here all came from a man younger than 45 with acute or convalescent COVID-19. Each CDR3 is given with its conserved first and last residue. The order of the fields is J gene, V gene, D gene, clone size, CDR3 DNA, CDR3 protein. D genes are given only for firm matches. Expanded clones are given a class, and other clones once, few, many or no size at all.

TRBJ1-3 | TRBV3-1/TRBV3-2 | - | - | TGTGCCAGCAGCTTCGGCCAAGGGAGGGGAAACACCATATATTTT | CASSFGQGRGNTIYF
TRBJ1-1 | TRBV19 | - | - | TGTGCCAGTAGTATAGCTACAGAAAGGAACACTGAAGCTTTCTTT | CASSIATERNTEAFF
TRBJ1-3 | TRBV19 | - | - | TGTGCCAGTACCTTCACAGGCCTCTCTGGAAACACCATATATTTT | CASTFTGLSGNTIYF
TRBJ1-3 | TRBV5-4 | - | - | TGTGCCAGCAGCTTGACAGGACGCTCTGGAAACACCATATATTTT | CASSLTGRSGNTIYF
TRBJ2-1 | TRBV10-1 | TRBD2 | - | TGCGCCAGCAGTGAGTTTGGGACTAGATTTGATGAGCAGTTCTTC | CASSEFGTRFDEQFF
TRBJ1-1 | TRBV11-2 | - | few | TGTGCCAGCCGCAACGGGAGGGGTTCGCCTTTCTTT | CASRNGRGSPFF
TRBJ2-5 | TRBV29-1 | - | - | TGCAGCGTTTTGCGGGTTCGTGGAGAGACCCAGTACTTC | CSVLRVRGETQYF
TRBJ2-7 | TRBV10-2 | TRBD1 | once | TGCGCCAGCCTTGGGGCACTGGGACAGGGTCACGACGAGCAGTACTTC | CASLGALGQGHDEQYF
TRBJ1-4 | TRBV9 | - | few | TGTGCCAGCAGCGTCCAGGGAAGTCCTAATGAAAAACTGTTTTTT | CASSVQGSPNEKLFF
TRBJ2-7 | TRBV6-6 | TRBD2 | - | TGTGCCAGCAGTCCGGGACTACACTTGTACGAGCAGTACTTC | CASSPGLHLYEQYF
TRBJ2-1 | TRBV10-3 | TRBD1 | - | TGTGCCATCAGGGAAAATAACAGGGGCAATGAGCAGTTCTTC | CAIRENNRGNEQFF
TRBJ1-5 | TRBV28 | TRBD1 | - | TGTGCCAGCAGTCCACGGACAGGAGATAGCAATCAGCCCCAGCATTTT | CASSPRTGDSNQPQHF
TRBJ1-2 | TRBV12-3/TRBV12-4 | - | - | TGTGCCAGCAGTTTGCAGGGTCCCTATGGCTACACCTTC | CASSLQGPYGYTF
TRBJ2-5 | TRBV30 | TRBD1 | - | TGTGCCTGGGCGCAGGGATCAGGGGGAAGGGGATGGGAGACCCAGTACTTC | CAWAQGSGGRGWETQYF
TRBJ2-1 | TRBV20-1 | TRBD1 | - | TGCAGTGCGGGACAGGGAGGCGAGCAGTTCTTC | CSAGQGGEQFF
TRBJ1-5 | TRBV10-3 | TRBD1 | - | TGTGCCATCAGTGACCGAGACAGGGGCGTTCAGCCCCAGCATTTT | CAISDRDRGVQPQHF
TRBJ2-2 | TRBV5-1 | TRBD1 | - | TGCGCCAGCACCGGGACAGGGGGAAACACCGGGGAGCTGTTTTTT | CASTGTGGNTGELFF
TRBJ2-1 | TRBV5-1 | TRBD1 | - | TGCGCCAGCACCATTACGGGACAGGGGTACAATGAGCAGTTCTTC | CASTITGQGYNEQFF
TRBJ1-5 | TRBV2 | - | - | TGTGCCAGTCAAGTTCCGGATCAGCCCCAGCATTTT | CASQVPDQPQHF
TRBJ1-6 | TRBV6-6 | - | - | TGTGCCAGCAAAAGACAGAATTCACCCCTCCACTTT | CASKRQNSPLHF
TRBJ1-1 | TRBV10-3 | - | - | TGTGCCATCAGTGAGAGGACTGGGATAGACACTGAAGCTTTCTTT | CAISERTGIDTEAFF
TRBJ1-3 | TRBV5-6 | - | - | TGTGCCAGCAGCGCGGCTCTCCCTCTATTCGGAAACACCATATATTTT | CASSAALPLFGNTIYF
TRBJ1-5 | TRBV30 | TRBD1 | - | TGTGCCTGGGGCACCGGGACAGGGGGCTCGATAGGCAATCAGCCCCAGCATTTT | CAWGTGTGGSIGNQPQHF
TRBJ2-7 | TRBV2 | TRBD1 | - | TGTGCCAGCAGTGAAAAGGGGGCGTACGAGCAGTACTTC | CASSEKGAYEQYF
TRBJ2-6 | TRBV7-2 | - | - | TGTGCCAGCAGCTTAGGAGGGGGGGCCAACGTCCTGACTTTC | CASSLGGGANVLTF
TRBJ1-6 | TRBV30 | - | - | TGTGCCTGGACTGGGGAGAGGCGGTCACCCCTCCACTTT | CAWTGERRSPLHF
TRBJ1-2 | TRBV5-4 | - | - | TGTGCCAGCAGCTTTGACCGGGGAAACTATGGCTACACCTTC | CASSFDRGNYGYTF
TRBJ1-6 | TRBV4-1 | - | - | TGCGCCAGCAGCCAAGAGGCGGATCGGGGATCTTCACCCCTCCACTTT | CASSQEADRGSSPLHF
TRBJ2-1 | TRBV2 | TRBD2 | - | TGTGCCAGCAGTGGACTAGCGGACTACAATGAGCAGTTCTTC | CASSGLADYNEQFF
TRBJ1-1 | TRBV18 | - | - | TGTGCCAGCTCACCACCCCCCTTGAACACTGAAGCTTTCTTT | CASSPPPLNTEAFF
TRBJ1-1 | TRBV9 | - | - | TGTGCCAGCAGCGCCGGACAGTACACTGAAGCTTTCTTT | CASSAGQYTEAFF
TRBJ2-3 | TRBV6-5 | - | once | TGTGCCAGCAGTTTCTACGCCCGCACAGATACGCAGTATTTT | CASSFYARTDTQYF
TRBJ2-1 | TRBV7-3 | - | - | TGTGCCAGCAGCTTTTCGAGACTAGGCCAACAGTTCTTC | CASSFSRLGQQFF